A single sample gave rise to the 27 T cell receptor beta chains below, sequenced in a study of blood T cell repertoires in COVID-19 (dated by TCRdb to 2018 to 2020). The library relied on the immunoSEQ multiplex PCR assay. Not all clones reach the TCRdb copy of this immuneACCESS table, which keeps in-frame sequences only. Checked studies attribute under half of the gap to unresolved V genes and leave the rest unexplained. In all, the sample holds 40,000 to 55,000 clones, and 90% of those were seen once. 9.7% of the sample comes from the top ten. The sample comprised peripheral blood. Receptors were obtained from a woman over 75 with acute or convalescent COVID-19.

The chain recombines TRBV10-3 with TRBJ1-1; weak D call: TRBD1 (6 bases). Germline CDR1 and CDR2: ENHRY and SYGVKD. CDR3 size: 16 residues. V gave up 1 base and J gave up 1 base, with 13 bases separating them. The DNA of the CDR3 is TGTGCCATCAGTGAGTTGACAGGCGGCCCGAACACTGAAGCTTTCTTT. Translated: CAISELTGGPNTEAFF.

The chain links TRBV15 to TRBJ2-7; D remains ambiguous. Looked up from germline, CDR1 is LNHNV and CDR2 is YYDKDF (reference sequence). This CDR3 has 13 residues. Deletions cut 0 bases from V and 5 bases from J, with 8 bases between. The CDR3 here is CATSRDFQDEQYF. Here the CDR3 DNA reads TGTGCCACCAGCAGAGATTTCCAGGACGAGCAGTACTTC. Using reference TRBV15 and TRBJ2-7 for the parts outside the CDR3, the full variable domain is DAMVIQNPRYQVTQFGKPVTLSCSQTLNHNVMYWYQQKSSQAPKLLFHYYDKDFNNEADTPDNFQSRRPNTSFCFLDIRSPGLGDTAMYLCATSRDFQDEQYFGPGTRLTVT.

This sequence joins TRBV6-2 or TRBV6-3 and TRBJ1-6; 10 nucleotides line up with TRBD1. Germline lookup yields CDR1 MNHEY and CDR2 SVGEGT. The V segment lost 4 bases and the J segment 8 bases; nucleotides outside the gene matches: 8. The CDR3 is 16 amino acids. CDR3 region: CASSSTGTGAHSPLHF. In DNA form, the CDR3 reads TGTGCCAGCAGTTCTACCGGGACAGGGGCGCATTCACCCCTCCACTTT.

This rearrangement joins TRBV7-3 to TRBJ1-1; maybe TRBD1 (5 bases). The CDR3 has 13 residues. Germline CDR1 is SGHTA and CDR2 is FQGTGA. V lost 3 bases and J lost 1, with 6 bases in between. CDR3 residues: CASSFRENTEAFF. CDR3 nucleotide sequence: TGTGCCAGCAGCTTCAGGGAGAACACTGAAGCTTTCTTT.

The gene calls are TRBV25-1 and TRBJ1-4; 8 nucleotides agree with TRBD1. Germline V gives CDR1 MGHDK, CDR2 SYGVNS. Trimming cost V 1 base and J 5 bases; bases outside gene matches: 6. This CDR3 is 16 amino acids long. CDR3 in amino acids: CASSESRTGRNEKLFF. As DNA, the CDR3 is TGTGCCAGCAGTGAATCCCGGACAGGGAGAAATGAAAAACTGTTTTTT.

This clone showed up just once. This sequence joins TRBV6-5 and TRBJ2-7; D possibly corresponds to TRBD1 (6 bases). Germline V lookup: CDR1 MNHEY, CDR2 SVGAGI. The germline V and J ends were trimmed by 5 bases and 0 bases, with 11 bases remaining between them. The CDR3 is 14 amino acids. CDR3 in DNA: TGTGCCAGCAGTACAAGGGGGACCTCCTACGAGCAGTACTTC. Translating it yields CASSTRGTSYEQYF.

The V call is TRBV4-1, the J call TRBJ1-4, with D hard to call. With 0 bases removed from V and 4 bases from J, the gap between germline ends came to 12 bases. The CDR3 totals 16 residues. Germline-derived CDR1 and CDR2 are MGHRA and YSYEKL. CDR3 sequence reads: CASSQEGGRYNEKLFF. CDR3 in DNA: TGCGCCAGCAGCCAAGAGGGAGGCAGATATAATGAAAAACTGTTTTTT.

The gene calls are TRBV7-9 and TRBJ1-2; 12 nucleotides agree with TRBD1. Looked up from germline, CDR1 is SEHNR and CDR2 is FQNEAQ (reference sequence). The ends lost 3 bases at V and 4 bases at J; junction bases unmatched: 6. This CDR3 comprises 16 residues. The CDR3 protein is CASSLGTGGWGYGYTF. Written as DNA, the CDR3 is TGTGCCAGCAGCTTGGGGACAGGGGGCTGGGGCTATGGCTACACCTTC. Full variable domain (rest looked up from reference TRBV7-9 and TRBJ1-2): DTGVSQNPRHKITKRGQNVTFRCDPISEHNRLYWYRQTLGQGPEFLTYFQNEAQLEKSRLLSDRFSAERPKGSFSTLEIQRTEQGDSAMYLCASSLGTGGWGYGYTFGSGTRLTVV.

This clone showed up just once. This chain joins TRBV3-1 (or the pseudogene TRBV3-2) and TRBJ1-2; D gene uncertain. This CDR3 region has 15 residues. Germline CDR1 LGHDT, CDR2 YNNKEL (reference sequence). Deletions cut 1 base from V and 1 base from J, with 10 bases between. CDR3 nucleotides: TGTGCCAGCAGCCAAGGCCGGGGAAATAACTATGGCTACACCTTC. Amino acid sequence: CASSQGRGNNYGYTF.

Worth noting for this clone: The sample carries other DNA sequences with the same CDR3. The rearrangement uses TRBV19 and TRBJ1-3; no definite D call. V dropped 3 bases and J dropped 3 bases, with 3 bases sitting between them. The length of the CDR3 is 12 residues. Germline assignment: CDR1 LNHDA and CDR2 SQIVND (reference sequence). The CDR3 bases are TGTGCCAGTAGTATCAGTGGAAACACCATATATTTT. It specifies CASSISGNTIYF.

The chain joins TRBV27 to TRBJ1-2; no definite D call. In germline, CDR1 is MNHEY, CDR2 SMNVEV (reference sequence). Trimming took off 0 bases at V and 2 bases at J, with 7 bases between the two ends. The CDR3 is made up of 14 amino acids. The CDR3 coding sequence is TGTGCCAGCAGTTTATCTATGAGAAACTATGGCTACACCTTC. Residues: CASSLSMRNYGYTF.

This chain connects TRBV5-1 to TRBJ1-3; D is uncertain. CDR1 SGHRS and CDR2 YFSETQ come from the germline V gene. This CDR3 contains 15 residues. V lost 0 bases, J lost 2 bases, and 9 bases lay in between. The CDR3 DNA is TGCGCCAGCAGCTTGGCAGAAAACGCTGGAAACACCATATATTTT. Protein sequence: CASSLAENAGNTIYF.

The chain couples TRBV27 to TRBJ2-7, with a tentative D call TRBD2 (6 bases). The ends were cut back, 0 bases at V and 4 bases at J, with 19 bases in the middle. Germline CDR1 is MNHEY and CDR2 is SMNVEV (reference sequence). The CDR3 totals 17 residues. The CDR3 nucleotides read TGTGCCAGCAGTTTATCGGGCGGGGTCAGCCTCGTTTACGAGCAGTACTTC. It is translated as CASSLSGGVSLVYEQYF.

The chain carries TRBV15 and TRBJ1-3, with TRBD1 matching over 7 bases. Germline-derived CDR1 and CDR2 are LNHNV and YYDKDF (reference sequence). The CDR3 is 13 amino acids. The V segment lost 7 bases and the J segment 9 bases; nucleotides outside the gene matches: 9. The CDR3 region has the DNA TGTGCCACCAAAACGACAGGGTCTAGCACCATATATTTT. As protein: CATKTTGSSTIYF.

V and J are TRBV4-1 and TRBJ2-7; 8 positions match TRBD1. Germline loops: CDR1 MGHRA, CDR2 YSYEKL. The trim removed 0 bases at V and 3 bases at J, leaving 10 bases unmatched. This CDR3 spans 17 amino acids. The DNA of the CDR3 is TGCGCCAGCAGCCAAGACGAAGAAGGACAGGGCCTCTACGAGCAGTACTTC. It is translated as CASSQDEEGQGLYEQYF.

The CDR3 nucleotides are TGTGCCAGCCGGTCGCCCACGGACAGTGACTTTGTATGCTACACCTTC. Protein sequence: CASRSPTDSDFVCYTF. V is TRBV21-1 and J is TRBJ1-2; TRBD1, the table's D call, lacks a check against the DNA. TRBV21-1 is designated a pseudogene. The CDR3 is made up of 16 amino acids.

The chain employs TRBV7-3 and TRBJ2-1; 7 bases are a match to TRBD1. Trimming at V came to 5 bases and at J to 1 base, leaving 5 bases not matched to a gene. CDR3 length equals 15 residues. Germline CDR1 is SGHTA and CDR2 is FQGTGA. The CDR3 nucleotides are TGTGCCAGCAGCCCCGGACAGGTTTCCTACAATGAGCAGTTCTTC. This translates into CASSPGQVSYNEQFF.

Concerning this clone: One junction end disagrees with the germline gene, perhaps due to a read error. The J gene is TRBJ2-3, the V gene TRBV5-4; 16 nucleotides match TRBD2. This CDR3 comprises 16 residues. Germline CDR1 SGHNT, CDR2 YYREEE (reference sequence). This chain's CDR3 is CAGSRGLAGGGDTQYF. As DNA, the CDR3 is TGTGCCGGCAGTCGGGGACTAGCGGGAGGGGGAGATACGCAGTATTTT. Full variable domain (remainder filled in from reference TRBV5-4 and TRBJ2-3): ETGVTQSPTHLIKTRGQQVTLRCSSQSGHNTVSWYQQALGQGPQFIFQYYREEENGRGNFPPRFSGLQFPNYSSELNVNALELDDSALYLCAGSRGLAGGGDTQYFGPGTRLTVL.

The V call is TRBV7-9, the J call TRBJ2-7, with D possibly matching TRBD1 (6 bases). V was trimmed by 3 bases and J by 6 bases, leaving 12 bases between them. The germline CDR1 and CDR2 sequences are SEHNR and FQNEAQ (reference sequence). CDR3 length: 13 amino acids. This CDR3 reads CASSFPRGGEQYF. CDR3 bases: TGTGCCAGCAGCTTCCCAAGAGGGGGCGAGCAGTACTTC. Full variable domain (remainder filled in from reference TRBV7-9 and TRBJ2-7): DTGVSQNPRHKITKRGQNVTFRCDPISEHNRLYWYRQTLGQGPEFLTYFQNEAQLEKSRLLSDRFSAERPKGSFSTLEIQRTEQGDSAMYLCASSFPRGGEQYFGPGTRLTVT.

The chain carries TRBV6-6 and TRBJ2-2; no definite D call. The CDR3 runs 14 residues. Germline values: CDR1 MNHNY, CDR2 SVGAGI (reference sequence). V lost 7 bases to trimming and J lost 3 bases, with 12 bases between them. The CDR3 DNA follows: TGTGCCAGCACCTCCTCCGGAGACACCGGGGAGCTGTTTTTT. The encoded protein is CASTSSGDTGELFF.

The genes are TRBV15 and TRBJ1-1, with D uncertain. This CDR3 has 16 residues. V lost 3 bases and J lost 1, with 15 bases in between. Looked up from germline, CDR1 is LNHNV and CDR2 is YYDKDF (reference sequence). The CDR3 loop reads CATSSEHLRGNTEAFF. The CDR3 coding sequence is TGTGCCACCAGCAGTGAGCATTTACGGGGGAACACTGAAGCTTTCTTT.

The chain combines TRBV2 with TRBJ1-2; 7 bases agree with TRBD1. In germline, CDR1 is SNHLY, CDR2 FYNNEI. This CDR3 is 15 amino acids long. V shed 5 bases, J shed 3 bases, and the junction held 9 bases outside the gene matches. The CDR3 nucleotides are TGTGCCAGCAGTACTTCCAAAGGGACAGACTATGGCTACACCTTC. Protein sequence: CASSTSKGTDYGYTF.

The J gene is TRBJ2-1, the V gene TRBV7-8; 8 nucleotides match TRBD2. CDR1 is SGHVS, CDR2 FQNEAQ, per germline. There are 17 residues in the CDR3. With V trimmed by 3 bases and J by 1 base, 8 bases remained unmatched. The CDR3 protein is CASSFSVQRGSYNEQFF. CDR3 coding DNA: TGTGCCAGCAGCTTTTCCGTACAGCGGGGGTCCTACAATGAGCAGTTCTTC.

The chain uses TRBV30 and TRBJ2-7, with TRBD2 matching 10 bases. Trimming took 2 bases from V and 7 from J; bases not matched to a gene: 5. The CDR3 totals 13 residues. Germline CDR1 is GTSNPN and CDR2 is SVGIG (reference sequence). CDR3 DNA: TGTGCCTGGAGTAGTAGCGGGAGGTGGGAGCAGTACTTC. Encoded protein: CAWSSSGRWEQYF.

The genes are TRBV21-1 and TRBJ2-1; the D call TRBD1 from the table was never checked on the DNA. TRBV21-1 is noted as a pseudogene. The CDR3 is 15 residues long. DNA for the CDR3: TGTGCCAGCACACCAAACAGGGCAAGGTTTAATGAGCAGTTCTTC. It yields the protein CASTPNRARFNEQFF.

The J gene is TRBJ1-2, the V gene TRBV7-2, with D tentatively TRBD1 (6 bases). V gave up 1 base and J gave up 3 bases, with 12 bases separating them. The length of the CDR3 is 15 residues. Germline V gene lookup returns CDR1 SGHTA and CDR2 FQGNSA. As DNA, the CDR3 is TGTGCCAGCAGCTTAGTTCGGGACAAGTACTATGGCTACACCTTC. Its translation: CASSLVRDKYYGYTF.

The V gene is TRBV5-1, the J gene TRBJ1-1, with TRBD1 matching over 8 bases. This CDR3 comprises 18 residues. After removal of 1 base from V and 4 bases from J, the junction contained 15 bases not matched to a gene. Germline V gene sequence: CDR1 SGHRS, CDR2 YFSETQ. The CDR3 loop reads CASSLSPGGDDAITEAFF. As DNA, the CDR3 is TGCGCCAGCAGCTTGTCTCCAGGGGGCGACGACGCGATCACTGAAGCTTTCTTT.